This paragraph reports one T cell receptor (beta chain). Its antigen is not known. A second about 6 to 12 cycle PCR used barcoded and J-beta primers. TCRdb re-called the 5' RACE reads with MiXCR, one entry per CDR3 protein. Here the sample spans 850,000 to 1,100,000 distinct CDR3 sequences, around two fifths being singletons. The sample belongs to a study of blood T cells in healthy people across ages. Study-level points and caveats: Naive CD4+ cells and diversity were both higher in long-lived donors than in aged donors.

The trim removed 4 bases at V and 7 bases at J, leaving 7 bases unmatched. Germline lookup yields CDR1 MNHNS and CDR2 SASEGT. The CDR3 spans 14 residues. The donors, all healthy, were Caucasians living in Russia, aged about 6 to 100. This TCR derives from a young man in good health. The chain recombines TRBV6-1 with TRBJ1-5, with 7 bases fitting TRBD1. The sample was blood. CDR3 amino acids: CASSGDRRGQPQHF. The DNA for the CDR3 is TGTGCCAGCAGTGGGGACAGAAGGGGCCAGCCCCAGCATTTT.